This record covers a single T cell receptor (beta chain). The antigen is not known. Second-dose intervals of approximately 4 or approximately 12 weeks were pooled. TCRdb's copy holds only in-frame clones and misses some; the assay was immunoSEQ multiplex PCR. This table has fewer than 100,000 clones, about 83% appearing once. This sample was taken from a study of T cell responses to AZD1222 COVID-19 vaccine. Whole-study findings and limits: Donors in the cohort were predominantly white British and more often female, and clonal diversity was possibly underestimated.

This specimen consisted of peripheral blood, obtained 28 days after the second AZD1222 dose. The TCR comes from an adult who received the AZD1222 COVID-19 vaccine.

CDR3: CASSSSRTYEQYF. DNA of the CDR3: TGTGCCAGCAGTTCTTCTCGGACCTACGAGCAGTACTTC. The V call is TRBV27, the J call TRBJ2-7, with unresolved D. The CDR3 loop spans 13 amino acids. Looked up from germline, CDR1 is MNHEY and CDR2 is SMNVEV (reference sequence). Deletions cut 4 bases from V and 2 bases from J, with 9 bases between.